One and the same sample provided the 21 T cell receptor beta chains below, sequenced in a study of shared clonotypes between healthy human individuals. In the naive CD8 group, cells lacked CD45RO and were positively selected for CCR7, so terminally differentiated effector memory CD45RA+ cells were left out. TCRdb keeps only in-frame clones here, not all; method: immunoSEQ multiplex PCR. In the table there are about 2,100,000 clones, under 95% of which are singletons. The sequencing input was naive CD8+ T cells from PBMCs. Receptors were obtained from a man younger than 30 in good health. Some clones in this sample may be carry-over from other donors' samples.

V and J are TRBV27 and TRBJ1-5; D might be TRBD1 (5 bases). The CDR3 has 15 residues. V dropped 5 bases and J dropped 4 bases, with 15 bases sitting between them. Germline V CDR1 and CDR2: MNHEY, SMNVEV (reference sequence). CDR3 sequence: CASSLIPPGNQPQHF. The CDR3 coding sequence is TGTGCCAGCAGTCTAATCCCACCAGGGAATCAGCCCCAGCATTTT.

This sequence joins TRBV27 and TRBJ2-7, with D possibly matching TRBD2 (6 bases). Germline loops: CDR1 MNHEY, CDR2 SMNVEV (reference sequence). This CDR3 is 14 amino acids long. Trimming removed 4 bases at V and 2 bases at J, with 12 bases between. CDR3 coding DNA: TGTGCCAGCAGTTGGGGGGTCAAAACCTACGAGCAGTACTTC. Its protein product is CASSWGVKTYEQYF.

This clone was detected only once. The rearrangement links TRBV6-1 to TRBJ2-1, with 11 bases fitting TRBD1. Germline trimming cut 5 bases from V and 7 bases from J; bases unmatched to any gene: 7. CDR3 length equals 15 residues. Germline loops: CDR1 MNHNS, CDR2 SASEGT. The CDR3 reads CASSHQGQGGNEQFF. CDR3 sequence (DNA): TGTGCCAGCAGTCACCAGGGACAGGGGGGAAATGAGCAGTTCTTC.

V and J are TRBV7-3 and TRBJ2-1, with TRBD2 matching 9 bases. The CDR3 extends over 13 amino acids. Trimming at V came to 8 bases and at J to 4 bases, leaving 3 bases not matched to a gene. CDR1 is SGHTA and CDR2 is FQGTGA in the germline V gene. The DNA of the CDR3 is TGTGCCAGCGCCGCGGGAGGGTACAATGAGCAGTTCTTC. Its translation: CASAAGGYNEQFF.

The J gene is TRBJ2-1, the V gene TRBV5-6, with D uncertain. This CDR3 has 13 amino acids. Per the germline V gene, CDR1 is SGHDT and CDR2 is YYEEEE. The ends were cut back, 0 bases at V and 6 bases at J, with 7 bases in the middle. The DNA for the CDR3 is TGTGCCAGCAGCTTGGCTCCCCTCAATGAGCAGTTCTTC. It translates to CASSLAPLNEQFF.

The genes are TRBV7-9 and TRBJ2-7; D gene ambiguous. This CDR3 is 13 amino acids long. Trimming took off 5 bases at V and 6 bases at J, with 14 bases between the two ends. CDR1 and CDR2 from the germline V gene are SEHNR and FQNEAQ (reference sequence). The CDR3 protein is CASSAVGLPEQYF. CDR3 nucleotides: TGTGCCAGCAGCGCAGTGGGGTTACCCGAGCAGTACTTC.

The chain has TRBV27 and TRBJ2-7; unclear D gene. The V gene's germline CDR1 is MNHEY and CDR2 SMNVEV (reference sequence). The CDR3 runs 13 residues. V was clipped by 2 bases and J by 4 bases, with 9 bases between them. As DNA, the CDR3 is TGTGCCAGCAGTTTAATGGAGAAGTACGAGCAGTACTTC. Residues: CASSLMEKYEQYF.

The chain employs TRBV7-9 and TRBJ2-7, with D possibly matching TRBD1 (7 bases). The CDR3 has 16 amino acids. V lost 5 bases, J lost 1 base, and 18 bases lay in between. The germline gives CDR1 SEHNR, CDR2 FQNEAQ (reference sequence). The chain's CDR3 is CASSLRGDSKSYEQYF. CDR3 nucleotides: TGTGCCAGCAGCCTCAGGGGGGACAGCAAGTCCTACGAGCAGTACTTC.

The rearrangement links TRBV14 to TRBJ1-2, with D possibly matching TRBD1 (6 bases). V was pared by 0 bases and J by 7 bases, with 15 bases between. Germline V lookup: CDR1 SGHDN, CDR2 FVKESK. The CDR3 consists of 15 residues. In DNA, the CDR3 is TGTGCCAGCAGCCAAGAGAGGGGGGCTGGAAGTGGCTACACCTTC. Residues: CASSQERGAGSGYTF.

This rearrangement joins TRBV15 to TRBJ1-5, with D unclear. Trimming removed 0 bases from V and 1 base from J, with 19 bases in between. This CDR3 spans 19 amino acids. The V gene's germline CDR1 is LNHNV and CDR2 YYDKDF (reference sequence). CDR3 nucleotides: TGTGCCACCAGCAGAGATCTTTCCCCCACCGGAGGAAGCAATCAGCCCCAGCATTTT. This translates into CATSRDLSPTGGSNQPQHF.

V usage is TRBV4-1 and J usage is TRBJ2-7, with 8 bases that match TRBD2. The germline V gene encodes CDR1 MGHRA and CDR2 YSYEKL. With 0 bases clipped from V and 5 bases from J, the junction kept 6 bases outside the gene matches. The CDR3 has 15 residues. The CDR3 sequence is CASSQDRREAHEQYF. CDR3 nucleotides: TGCGCCAGCAGCCAAGATAGGCGGGAGGCCCACGAGCAGTACTTC.

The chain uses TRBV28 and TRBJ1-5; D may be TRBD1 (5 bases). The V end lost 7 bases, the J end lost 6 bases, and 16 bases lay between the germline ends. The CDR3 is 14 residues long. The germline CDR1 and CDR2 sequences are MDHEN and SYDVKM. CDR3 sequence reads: CASNPGGRGQPQHF. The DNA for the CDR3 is TGTGCCAGCAACCCCGGAGGGAGGGGTCAGCCCCAGCATTTT.

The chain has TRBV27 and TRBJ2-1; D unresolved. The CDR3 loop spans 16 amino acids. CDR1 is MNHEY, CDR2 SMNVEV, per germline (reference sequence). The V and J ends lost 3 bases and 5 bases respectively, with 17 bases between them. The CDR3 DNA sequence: TGTGCCAGCAGTTTTCATCATTCCTCCACGGACAATGAGCAGTTCTTC. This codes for CASSFHHSSTDNEQFF.

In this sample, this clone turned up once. The CDR3 sequence is CASSPLEAGVGNIQYF. The CDR3 DNA reads as TGTGCCAGCAGTCCGTTGGAGGCGGGAGTGGGAAACATTCAGTACTTC. The chain has TRBV27 and TRBJ2-4; 7 positions match TRBD2. Germline V gene sequence: CDR1 MNHEY, CDR2 SMNVEV (reference sequence). Trimming cost V 5 bases and J 6 bases; bases outside gene matches: 13. The CDR3 runs to 16 residues.

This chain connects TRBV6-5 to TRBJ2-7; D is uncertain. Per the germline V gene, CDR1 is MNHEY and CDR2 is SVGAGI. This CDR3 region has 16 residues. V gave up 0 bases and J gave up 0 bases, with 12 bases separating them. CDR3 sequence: CASSYSIGETSYEQYF. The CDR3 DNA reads TGTGCCAGCAGTTACTCGATAGGCGAAACCTCCTACGAGCAGTACTTC.

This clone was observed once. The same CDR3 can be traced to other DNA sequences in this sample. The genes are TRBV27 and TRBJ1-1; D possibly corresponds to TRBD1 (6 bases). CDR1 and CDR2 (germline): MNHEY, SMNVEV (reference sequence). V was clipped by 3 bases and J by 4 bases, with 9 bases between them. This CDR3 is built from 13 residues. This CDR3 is CASSFGGLTEAFF. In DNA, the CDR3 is TGTGCCAGCAGTTTCGGGGGGCTCACTGAAGCTTTCTTT.

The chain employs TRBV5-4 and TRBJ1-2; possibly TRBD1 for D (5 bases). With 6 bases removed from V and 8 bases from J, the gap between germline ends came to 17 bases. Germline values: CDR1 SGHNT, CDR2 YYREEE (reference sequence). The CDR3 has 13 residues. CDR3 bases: TGTGCCAGCAATGCCGGGGACTTGAGGGGCTACACCTTC. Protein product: CASNAGDLRGYTF.

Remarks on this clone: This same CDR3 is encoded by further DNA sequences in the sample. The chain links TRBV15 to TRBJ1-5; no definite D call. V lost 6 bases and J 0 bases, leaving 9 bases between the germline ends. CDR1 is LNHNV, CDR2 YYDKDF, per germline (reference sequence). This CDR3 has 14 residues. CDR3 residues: CATSRGSSNQPQHF. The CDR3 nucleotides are TGTGCCACCAGTCGTGGCAGTAGCAATCAGCCCCAGCATTTT. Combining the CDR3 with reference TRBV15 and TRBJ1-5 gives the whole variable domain DAMVIQNPRYQVTQFGKPVTLSCSQTLNHNVMYWYQQKSSQAPKLLFHYYDKDFNNEADTPDNFQSRRPNTSFCFLDIRSPGLGDTAMYLCATSRGSSNQPQHFGDGTRLSIL.

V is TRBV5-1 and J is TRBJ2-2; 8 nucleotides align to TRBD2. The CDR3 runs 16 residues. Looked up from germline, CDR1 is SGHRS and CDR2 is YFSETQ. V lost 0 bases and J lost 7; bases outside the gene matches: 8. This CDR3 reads CASSLGSGGPGGELFF. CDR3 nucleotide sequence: TGCGCCAGCAGCTTGGGATCGGGAGGGCCAGGCGGGGAGCTGTTTTTT.

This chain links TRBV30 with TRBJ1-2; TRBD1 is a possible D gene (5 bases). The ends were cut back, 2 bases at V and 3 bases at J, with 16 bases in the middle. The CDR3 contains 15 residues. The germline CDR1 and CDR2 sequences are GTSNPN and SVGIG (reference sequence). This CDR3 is CAWSTRQLLHYGYTF. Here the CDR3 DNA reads TGTGCCTGGAGTACAAGACAGTTACTCCACTATGGCTACACCTTC.

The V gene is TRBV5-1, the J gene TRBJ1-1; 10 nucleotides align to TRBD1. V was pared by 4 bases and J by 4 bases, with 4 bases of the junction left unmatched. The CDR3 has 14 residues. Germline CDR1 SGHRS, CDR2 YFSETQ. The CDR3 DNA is TGCGCCAGCAGCGCCGGACAGGGGGGCACTGAAGCTTTCTTT. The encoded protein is CASSAGQGGTEAFF.